This T cell receptor (beta chain) was sequenced in a study of somatic mutations in cytotoxic T cells in rheumatoid arthritis. Profiled with immunoSEQ multiplex PCR; TCRdb holds only in-frame clones, not every one. Here the sample spans 17,000 or so clones, about 85% being singletons. This clone appeared a few times. This receptor was identified in a woman aged 35 to 49 with rheumatoid arthritis. Sequenced material: CD8+ T cells sorted from blood.

The chain's CDR3 is CSVGLGRWNTEAFF. As DNA, the CDR3 is TGCAGCGTTGGGCTCGGGAGATGGAACACTGAAGCTTTCTTT. This chain connects TRBV29-1 to TRBJ1-1; D not certain. This CDR3 is 14 amino acids long. V was cut by 4 bases and J by 1 base, with 13 bases left in between. CDR1 is SQVTM, CDR2 ANQGSEA, per germline. Together with reference TRBV29-1 and TRBJ1-1, the CDR3 gives the full variable domain: SAVISQKPSRDICQRGTSLTIQCQVDSQVTMMFWYRQQPGQSLTLIATANQGSEATYESGFVIDKFPISRPNLTFSTLTVSNMSPEDSSIYLCSVGLGRWNTEAFFGQGTRLTVV.